The count of the clone carrying this TCR beta chain is one. Its cognate antigen is unknown. The data were taken from a study of graft-versus-host responses after intestinal transplantation. General study results and limits: Declines in HvG clones occurring early post-transplant were associated with peak circulating GvH clone levels. Recipient marrow harbored GvH clones, some of which surfaced first in ileum or blood. The presence of high graft-versus-host to host-versus-graft clonal ratios in allografts characterized patients with graft-donor T cell macrochimerism.

This table comes from immunoSEQ multiplex PCR, and its TCRdb copy is limited to in-frame clones, with some not included. The sample includes 70,000 to 100,000 clones, about 88% of them seen just once. With V trimmed by 5 bases and J by 10 bases, 11 bases remained unmatched. Germline V CDR1 and CDR2: MNHNS, SASEGT. The CDR3 is 14 amino acids. The receptor was derived from a human donor who received an intestinal transplant. The chain joins TRBV6-1 to TRBJ1-1, with 9 bases lining up with TRBD1. This specimen was unstimulated CD4+ T cells sorted from spleen or lymph node cells, taken before intestinal transplant. The CDR3 nucleotides are TGTGCCAGCAGTCAGACAGGGGGGAATTTGGGAGCTTTCTTT. The encoded protein is CASSQTGGNLGAFF.